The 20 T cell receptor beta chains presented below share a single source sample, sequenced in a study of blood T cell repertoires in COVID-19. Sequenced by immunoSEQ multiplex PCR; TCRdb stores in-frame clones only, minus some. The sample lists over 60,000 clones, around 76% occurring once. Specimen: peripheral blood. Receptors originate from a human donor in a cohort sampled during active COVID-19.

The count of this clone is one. Here the CDR3 DNA reads TGTGCCAGTAGTACCCAGGGACTAGCGCGCGTGGGGGAGCAGTTCTTC. It yields the protein CASSTQGLARVGEQFF. The gene calls are TRBV19 and TRBJ2-1; 10 nucleotides agree with TRBD2. There are 16 residues in the CDR3. V trimming: 4 bases; J trimming: 10 bases; junction bases outside the gene matches: 13. The germline V gene has CDR1 LNHDA and CDR2 SQIVND (reference sequence).

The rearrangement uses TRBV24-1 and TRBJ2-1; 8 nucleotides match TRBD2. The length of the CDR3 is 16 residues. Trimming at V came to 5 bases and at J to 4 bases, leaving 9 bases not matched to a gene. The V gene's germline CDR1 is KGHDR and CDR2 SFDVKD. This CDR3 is CATSADVAGSYNEQFF. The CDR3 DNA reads TGTGCCACCAGTGCCGACGTAGCGGGGTCTTACAATGAGCAGTTCTTC.

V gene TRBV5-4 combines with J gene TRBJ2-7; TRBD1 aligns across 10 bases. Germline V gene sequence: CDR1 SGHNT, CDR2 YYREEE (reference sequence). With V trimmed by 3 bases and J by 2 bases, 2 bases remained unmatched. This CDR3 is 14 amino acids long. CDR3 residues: CASSSGTGAYEQYF. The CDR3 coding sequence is TGTGCCAGCAGCTCCGGGACAGGGGCCTACGAGCAGTACTTC.

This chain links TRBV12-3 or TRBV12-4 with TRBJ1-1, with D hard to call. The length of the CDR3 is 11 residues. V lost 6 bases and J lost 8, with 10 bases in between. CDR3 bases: TGTGCCAGCAGCCGTGAGAGGGAAGCTTTCTTT. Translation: CASSREREAFF.

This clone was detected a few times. This CDR3 is CASGFVRRWGYGTAESYEQYF. The CDR3 region has the DNA TGTGCTAGTGGTTTTGTTCGACGGTGGGGGTATGGGACTGCTGAATCCTACGAGCAGTACTTC. The chain is built from TRBV12-5 and TRBJ2-7, with TRBD2 as a possible D gene (6 bases). Germline V gene data show CDR1 as LGHNT and CDR2 as FRNRAP. Trimming took off 3 bases at V and 1 base at J, with 31 bases between the two ends. The CDR3 covers 21 residues. The variable domain in full, completed from reference TRBV12-5 and TRBJ2-7, reads DARVTQTPRHKVTEMGQEVTMRCQPILGHNTVFWYRQTMMQGLELLAYFRNRAPLDDSGMPKDRFSAEMPDATLATLKIQPSEPRDSAVYFCASGFVRRWGYGTAESYEQYFGPGTRLTVT.

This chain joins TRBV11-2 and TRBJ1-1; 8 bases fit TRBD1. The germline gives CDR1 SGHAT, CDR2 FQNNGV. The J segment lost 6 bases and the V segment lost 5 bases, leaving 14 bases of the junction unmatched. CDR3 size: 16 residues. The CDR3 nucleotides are TGTGCCAGCAGCCCAAGGACAGGGAGAGTACCCCCTGAAGCTTTCTTT. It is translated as CASSPRTGRVPPEAFF.

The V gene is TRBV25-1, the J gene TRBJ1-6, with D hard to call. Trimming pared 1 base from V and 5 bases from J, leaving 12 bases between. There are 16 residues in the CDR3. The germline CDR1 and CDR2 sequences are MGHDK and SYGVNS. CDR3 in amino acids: CASSEWRQANNSPLHF. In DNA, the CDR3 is TGTGCCAGCAGTGAATGGAGGCAGGCCAATAATTCACCCCTCCACTTT. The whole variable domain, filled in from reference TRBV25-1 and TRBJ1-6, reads EADIYQTPRYLVIGTGKKITLECSQTMGHDKMYWYQQDPGMELHLIHYSYGVNSTEKGDLSSESTVSRIRTEHFPLTLESARPSHTSQYLCASSEWRQANNSPLHFGNGTRLTVT.

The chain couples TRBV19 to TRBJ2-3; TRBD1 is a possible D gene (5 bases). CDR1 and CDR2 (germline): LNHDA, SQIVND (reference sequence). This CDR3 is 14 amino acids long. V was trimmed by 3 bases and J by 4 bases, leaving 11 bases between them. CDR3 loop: CASSIRAPADTQYF. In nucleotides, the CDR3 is TGTGCCAGTAGTATCAGGGCACCCGCAGATACGCAGTATTTT.

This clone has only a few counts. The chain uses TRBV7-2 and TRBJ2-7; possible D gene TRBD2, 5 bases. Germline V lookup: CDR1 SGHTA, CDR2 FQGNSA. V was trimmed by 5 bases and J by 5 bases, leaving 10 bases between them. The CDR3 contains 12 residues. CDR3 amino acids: CASSVPRDEQYF. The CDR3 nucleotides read TGTGCCAGCAGCGTACCGAGGGACGAGCAGTACTTC.

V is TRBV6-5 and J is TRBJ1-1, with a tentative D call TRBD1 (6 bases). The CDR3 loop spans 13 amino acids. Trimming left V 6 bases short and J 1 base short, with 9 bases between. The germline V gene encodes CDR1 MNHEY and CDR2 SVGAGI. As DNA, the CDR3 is TGTGCCAGCAGAAAGACAGGGAACACTGAAGCTTTCTTT. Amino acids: CASRKTGNTEAFF.

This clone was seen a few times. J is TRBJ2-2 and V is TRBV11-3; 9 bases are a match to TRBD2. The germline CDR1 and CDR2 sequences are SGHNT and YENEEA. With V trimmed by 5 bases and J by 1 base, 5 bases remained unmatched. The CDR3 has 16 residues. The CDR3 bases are TGTGCCAGCAGCCCACGAGCGGGGGGGAACACCGGGGAGCTGTTTTTT. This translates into CASSPRAGGNTGELFF.

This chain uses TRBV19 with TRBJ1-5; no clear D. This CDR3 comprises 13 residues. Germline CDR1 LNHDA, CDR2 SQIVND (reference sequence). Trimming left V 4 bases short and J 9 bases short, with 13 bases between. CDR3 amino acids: CASSNAREGPQHF. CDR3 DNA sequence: TGTGCCAGTAGTAATGCCCGGGAGGGGCCCCAGCATTTT. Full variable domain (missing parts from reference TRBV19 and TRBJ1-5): DGGITQSPKYLFRKEGQNVTLSCEQNLNHDAMYWYRQDPGQGLRLIYYSQIVNDFQKGDIAEGYSVSREKKESFPLTVTSAQKNPTAFYLCASSNAREGPQHFGDGTRLSIL.

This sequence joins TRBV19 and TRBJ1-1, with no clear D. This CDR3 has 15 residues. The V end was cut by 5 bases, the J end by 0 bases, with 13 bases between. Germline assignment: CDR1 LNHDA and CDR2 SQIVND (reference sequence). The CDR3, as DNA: TGTGCCAGTAGTCAAAACAGCTTCATGAACACTGAAGCTTTCTTT. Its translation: CASSQNSFMNTEAFF.

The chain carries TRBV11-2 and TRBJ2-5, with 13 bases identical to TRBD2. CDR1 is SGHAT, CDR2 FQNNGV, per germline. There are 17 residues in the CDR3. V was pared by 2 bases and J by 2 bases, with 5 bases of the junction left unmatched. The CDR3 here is CASSLRTSGGLQETQYF. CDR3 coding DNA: TGTGCCAGCAGCTTAAGGACTAGCGGGGGTCTACAAGAGACCCAGTACTTC. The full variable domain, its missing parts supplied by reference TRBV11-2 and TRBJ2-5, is EAGVAQSPRYKIIEKRQSVAFWCNPISGHATLYWYQQILGQGPKLLIQFQNNGVVDDSQLPKDRFSAERLKGVDSTLKIQPAKLEDSAVYLCASSLRTSGGLQETQYFGPGTRLLVL.

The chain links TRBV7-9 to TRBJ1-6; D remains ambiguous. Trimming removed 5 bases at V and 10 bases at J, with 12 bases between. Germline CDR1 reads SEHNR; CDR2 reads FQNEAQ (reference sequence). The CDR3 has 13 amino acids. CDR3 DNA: TGTGCCAGCAGCCTGGAGGGTGGGTCACCCCTCCACTTT. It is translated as CASSLEGGSPLHF.

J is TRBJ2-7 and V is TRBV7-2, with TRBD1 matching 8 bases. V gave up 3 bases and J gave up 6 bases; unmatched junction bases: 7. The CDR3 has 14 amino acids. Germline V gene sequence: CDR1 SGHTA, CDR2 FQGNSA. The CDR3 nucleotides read TGTGCCAGCAGCTTGCCGGGACAGGCCTTCGAGCAGTACTTC. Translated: CASSLPGQAFEQYF.

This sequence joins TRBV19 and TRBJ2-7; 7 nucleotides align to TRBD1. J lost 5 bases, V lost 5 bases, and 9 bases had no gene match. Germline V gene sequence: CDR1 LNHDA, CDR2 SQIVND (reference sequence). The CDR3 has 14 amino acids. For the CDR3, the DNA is TGTGCCAGTAGTTCGACAGGGCGAGGGAACGAGCAGTACTTC. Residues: CASSSTGRGNEQYF.

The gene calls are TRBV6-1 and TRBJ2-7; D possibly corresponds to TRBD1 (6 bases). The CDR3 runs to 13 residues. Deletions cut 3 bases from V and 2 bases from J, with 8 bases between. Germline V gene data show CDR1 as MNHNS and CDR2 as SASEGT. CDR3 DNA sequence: TGTGCCAGCAGTGAGGGACAAACCTACGAGCAGTACTTC. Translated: CASSEGQTYEQYF.

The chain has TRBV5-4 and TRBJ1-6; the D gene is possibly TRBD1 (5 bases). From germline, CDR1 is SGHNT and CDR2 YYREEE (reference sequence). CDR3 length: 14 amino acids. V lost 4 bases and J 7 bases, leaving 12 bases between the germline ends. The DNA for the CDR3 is TGTGCCAGCAGCCCCGGGACTCCAAATTCACCCCTCCACTTT. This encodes CASSPGTPNSPLHF.

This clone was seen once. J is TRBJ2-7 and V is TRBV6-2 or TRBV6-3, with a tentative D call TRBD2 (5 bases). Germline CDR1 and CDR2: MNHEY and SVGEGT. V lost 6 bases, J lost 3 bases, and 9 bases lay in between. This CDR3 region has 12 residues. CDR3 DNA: TGTGCCAGCAGCCTAGCTCGCTACGAGCAGTACTTC. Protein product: CASSLARYEQYF.